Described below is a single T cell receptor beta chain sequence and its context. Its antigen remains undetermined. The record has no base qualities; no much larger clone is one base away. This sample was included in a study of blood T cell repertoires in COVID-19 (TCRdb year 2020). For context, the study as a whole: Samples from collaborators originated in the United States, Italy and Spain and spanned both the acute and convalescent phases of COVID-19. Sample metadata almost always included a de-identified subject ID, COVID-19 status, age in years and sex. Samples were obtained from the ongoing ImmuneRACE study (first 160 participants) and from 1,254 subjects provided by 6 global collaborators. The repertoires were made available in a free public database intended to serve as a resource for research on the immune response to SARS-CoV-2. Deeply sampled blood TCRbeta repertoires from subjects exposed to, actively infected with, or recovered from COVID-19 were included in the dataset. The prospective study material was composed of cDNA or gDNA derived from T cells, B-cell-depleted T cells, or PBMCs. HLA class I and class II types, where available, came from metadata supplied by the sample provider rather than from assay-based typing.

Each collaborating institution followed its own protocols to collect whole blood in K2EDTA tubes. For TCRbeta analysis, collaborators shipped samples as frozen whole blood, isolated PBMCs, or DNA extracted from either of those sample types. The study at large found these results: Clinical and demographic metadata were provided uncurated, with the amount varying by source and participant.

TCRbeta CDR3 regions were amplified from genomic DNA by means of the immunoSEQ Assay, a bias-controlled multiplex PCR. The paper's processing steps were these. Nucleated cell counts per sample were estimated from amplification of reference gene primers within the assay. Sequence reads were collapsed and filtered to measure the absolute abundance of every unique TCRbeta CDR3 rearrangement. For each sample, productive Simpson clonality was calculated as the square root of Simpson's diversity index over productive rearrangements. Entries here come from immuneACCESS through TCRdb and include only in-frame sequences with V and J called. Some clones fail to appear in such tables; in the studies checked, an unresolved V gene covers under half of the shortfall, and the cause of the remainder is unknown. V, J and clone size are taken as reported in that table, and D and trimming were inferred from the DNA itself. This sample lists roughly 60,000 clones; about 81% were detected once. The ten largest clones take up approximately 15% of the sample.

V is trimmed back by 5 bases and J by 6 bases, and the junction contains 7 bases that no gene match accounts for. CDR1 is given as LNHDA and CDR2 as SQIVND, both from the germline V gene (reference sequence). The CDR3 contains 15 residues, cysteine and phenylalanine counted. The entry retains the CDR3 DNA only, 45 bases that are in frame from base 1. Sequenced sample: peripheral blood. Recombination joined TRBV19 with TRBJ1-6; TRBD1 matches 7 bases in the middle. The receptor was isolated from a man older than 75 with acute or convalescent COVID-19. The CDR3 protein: CASSREGQSNSPLHF. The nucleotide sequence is TGTGCCAGTAGTCGTGAGGGACAGTCTAATTCACCCCTCCACTTT.